This T cell receptor beta chain emerged from a study of cytomegalovirus exposure and HLA in healthy donors. Study overall: There were fewer than 130 million unique TCR beta sequences, drawn from about 179 million T cells, in an earlier analysis. Study-wide results and caveats: Specificity of three CMV-associated chains for CMV antigens was verified in vitro. Trimming of TCR beta V- and J-genes showed a link, identified in a later analysis, to a missense DCLRE1C variant.

The CDR3 loop spans 16 amino acids. J gave up 7 bases and V 2 bases, and 11 bases lay outside the gene matches. Germline-derived CDR1 and CDR2 are MGHRA and YSYEKL. A note on this clone: Antigen: not known.

Unrecorded immune exposures were likely, despite nominal health at sampling. PCR employed 60 Vbeta and 13 Jbeta primers. Assay: immunoSEQ multiplex PCR; the TCRdb copy retains only in-frame clones and omits some. Of under 150,000 clones listed, 65% to 90% were seen once; the top ten hold roughly 1.2%. This receptor was obtained from a girl between 2 and 10 years old in good health and CMV-seronegative. V is TRBV4-1 and J is TRBJ2-3, with 8 positions matching TRBD2. The sequencing input was PBMCs. Written as DNA, the CDR3 is TGCGCCAGCAGCCAACCCCCGAGCGGGAGCCTATATACGCAGTATTTT. Translated, it gives CASSQPPSGSLYTQYF.